This passage covers 28 T cell receptor beta chains from one sample sequenced in a study of OX40 agonist ivuxolimab in advanced cancers. Data came from immunoSEQ multiplex PCR; TCRdb stores just in-frame clones and leaves some out. The data contain around 56,000 clones, 70% to 85% of them singletons. The source material was CD4+ or CD8+ T cells sorted from blood, sampled in a trial of the OX40 agonist ivuxolimab. These receptors came from an adult with an advanced solid tumor such as melanoma, head and neck, liver or kidney cancer.

This clone was detected only once. The chain combines TRBV5-1 with TRBJ2-1; D remains unclear. CDR3 length: 14 residues. Germline values: CDR1 SGHRS, CDR2 YFSETQ. The V end lost 4 bases, the J end lost 4 bases, and 12 bases lay between the germline ends. In DNA, the CDR3 is TGCGCCAGCAGCCCTGAACCTAATTACAATGAGCAGTTCTTC. It encodes CASSPEPNYNEQFF. The complete variable domain, with remaining parts taken from reference TRBV5-1 and TRBJ2-1, reads KAGVTQTPRYLIKTRGQQVTLSCSPISGHRSVSWYQQTPGQGLQFLFEYFSETQRNKGNFPGRFSGRQFSNSRSEMNVSTLELGDSALYLCASSPEPNYNEQFFGPGTRLTVL.

The chain recombines TRBV6-5 with TRBJ2-5; weak D call: TRBD2 (5 bases). Trimming stripped 0 bases from V and 2 bases from J, with 7 bases between. The CDR3 totals 14 residues. Germline V CDR1 and CDR2: MNHEY, SVGAGI. The DNA of the CDR3 is TGTGCCAGCAGTTACTCCCGCGGGCAAGAGACCCAGTACTTC. It codes for CASSYSRGQETQYF.

The rearrangement joins TRBV10-2 to TRBJ2-7, with a weak D call TRBD2 (6 bases). V lost 6 bases to trimming and J lost 0 bases, with 21 bases between them. CDR3 length: 17 residues. The germline V gene encodes CDR1 WSHSY and CDR2 SAAADI. The CDR3 sequence: CASREGPGSTSSYEQYF. The CDR3 nucleotides read TGCGCCAGCAGGGAGGGGCCGGGAAGTACTAGCTCCTACGAGCAGTACTTC.

In DNA, the CDR3 is TGTGCCAGCAGCTTCGGTACGAAAGGAAACACCATATATTTT. It encodes CASSFGTKGNTIYF. J is TRBJ1-3 and V is TRBV7-2, with D unresolved. Germline V gene sequence: CDR1 SGHTA, CDR2 FQGNSA. The CDR3 runs 14 residues. The V end lost 3 bases, the J end lost 4 bases, and 10 bases lay between the germline ends. Full variable domain (outside the CDR3, taken from reference TRBV7-2 and TRBJ1-3): GAGVSQSPSNKVTEKGKDVELRCDPISGHTALYWYRQSLGQGLEFLIYFQGNSAPDKSGLPSDRFSAERTGGSVSTLTIQRTQQEDSAVYLCASSFGTKGNTIYFGEGSWLTVV.

This chain uses TRBV7-2 with TRBJ2-7, with 9 bases identical to TRBD1. The CDR3 runs 15 residues. The germline CDR1 and CDR2 sequences are SGHTA and FQGNSA. Unmatched junction bases numbered 8, after V lost 3 bases and J lost 5 bases. CDR3 DNA sequence: TGTGCCAGCAGCTTTACTACAGGGGGCAGGAACGAGCAGTACTTC. This encodes CASSFTTGGRNEQYF. Full variable domain (remainder filled in from reference TRBV7-2 and TRBJ2-7): GAGVSQSPSNKVTEKGKDVELRCDPISGHTALYWYRQSLGQGLEFLIYFQGNSAPDKSGLPSDRFSAERTGGSVSTLTIQRTQQEDSAVYLCASSFTTGGRNEQYFGPGTRLTVT.

This chain uses TRBV11-2 with TRBJ2-3; the D gene is possibly TRBD2 (6 bases). Looked up from germline, CDR1 is SGHAT and CDR2 is FQNNGV. The CDR3 sequence is 16 residues long. V dropped 2 bases and J dropped 2 bases, with 14 bases sitting between them. The CDR3 protein is CASSLLGDFSTDTQYF. The CDR3 DNA follows: TGTGCCAGCAGCTTACTGGGGGACTTTTCCACAGATACGCAGTATTTT.

The gene calls are TRBV14 and TRBJ2-5, with unresolved D. This CDR3 region has 14 residues. V was trimmed by 1 base and J by 2 bases, leaving 8 bases between them. The germline V gene encodes CDR1 SGHDN and CDR2 FVKESK. The CDR3 protein is CASSQVLGQETQYF. The CDR3, as DNA: TGTGCCAGCAGCCAAGTCTTGGGACAAGAGACCCAGTACTTC. The whole variable domain, filled in from reference TRBV14 and TRBJ2-5, reads EAGVTQFPSHSVIEKGQTVTLRCDPISGHDNLYWYRRVMGKEIKFLLHFVKESKQDESGMPNNRFLAERTGGTYSTLKVQPAELEDSGVYFCASSQVLGQETQYFGPGTRLLVL.

The chain couples TRBV2 to TRBJ2-3; no clear D. The length of the CDR3 is 11 residues. Germline loops: CDR1 SNHLY, CDR2 FYNNEI. V lost 7 bases, J lost 6 bases, and 8 bases lay in between. The CDR3: CASTTVDTQYF. The CDR3, as DNA: TGTGCCAGCACGACGGTCGATACGCAGTATTTT.

This chain connects TRBV11-2 to TRBJ2-7; the D is unclear. Between the trimmed V and J ends, which lost 1 base and 3 bases, there was a span of 7 bases. The CDR3 is made up of 13 amino acids. Germline assignment: CDR1 SGHAT and CDR2 FQNNGV. The CDR3 sequence is CASSLGGLYEQYF. CDR3 in DNA: TGTGCCAGCAGCTTAGGGGGTCTCTACGAGCAGTACTTC.

J is TRBJ2-3 and V is TRBV18; possibly TRBD1 for D (6 bases). V gave up 2 bases and J gave up 0 bases, with 9 bases separating them. The CDR3 covers 15 residues. Germline V lookup: CDR1 KGHSH, CDR2 LQKENI. The CDR3 bases are TGTGCCAGCTCACCAAGGACAGCTAGCACAGATACGCAGTATTTT. It is translated as CASSPRTASTDTQYF. The full variable domain, completed using reference TRBV18 and TRBJ2-3, is NAGVMQNPRHLVRRRGQEARLRCSPMKGHSHVYWYRQLPEEGLKFMVYLQKENIIDESGMPKERFSAEFPKEGPSILRIQQVVRGDSAAYFCASSPRTASTDTQYFGPGTRLTVL.

The chain employs TRBV11-1 and TRBJ2-1, with TRBD2 as a possible D gene (6 bases). This CDR3 region has 15 residues. The germline V gene encodes CDR1 SGHAT and CDR2 FQDESV (reference sequence). V gave up 5 bases and J gave up 0 bases, with 11 bases separating them. CDR3 in amino acids: CASSLDGSSYNEQFF. The CDR3 DNA reads as TGTGCCAGCAGCCTCGACGGGAGCTCCTACAATGAGCAGTTCTTC.

This chain joins TRBV19 and TRBJ2-3, with TRBD1 matching 7 bases. The germline CDR1 and CDR2 sequences are LNHDA and SQIVND (reference sequence). V was clipped by 7 bases and J by 1 base; unmatched bases: 14. This CDR3 is built from 17 residues. The DNA of the CDR3 is TGTGCCAGTACCCATTACAGGGGCGGGCGAGGCACAGATACGCAGTATTTT. Protein product: CASTHYRGGRGTDTQYF.

The chain couples TRBV29-1 to TRBJ2-3; possible D gene TRBD1, 6 bases. Between the trimmed V and J ends, which lost 6 bases and 5 bases, there was a span of 15 bases. The CDR3 has 13 amino acids. Germline loops: CDR1 SQVTM, CDR2 ANQGSEA. The CDR3 coding sequence is TGCAGCGTACAACGAGGGGGTGGAGATACGCAGTATTTT. Its protein is CSVQRGGGDTQYF.

J is TRBJ2-2 and V is TRBV19; D possibly uses TRBD1 or TRBD2 (7 bases each). CDR1 LNHDA and CDR2 SQIVND come from the germline V gene (reference sequence). The CDR3 is 16 amino acids. Trimming removed 7 bases at V and 7 bases at J, with 22 bases between. CDR3 bases: TGTGCCAGTACCACCGGGGGAGGGGGCTACGGCGGGGAGCTGTTTTTT. Protein: CASTTGGGGYGGELFF.

This clone has just one count. The gene calls are TRBV29-1 and TRBJ1-1; D possibly corresponds to TRBD1 (6 bases). V dropped 5 bases and J dropped 0 bases, with 19 bases sitting between them. There are 16 residues in the CDR3. CDR1 is SQVTM, CDR2 ANQGSEA, per germline. The CDR3 DNA reads TGCAGCGTTAGGCGGGGGGCCGGGGGGATGAACACTGAAGCTTTCTTT. This codes for CSVRRGAGGMNTEAFF.

The V call is TRBV19, the J call TRBJ1-6, with TRBD1 matching over 9 bases. With V trimmed by 6 bases and J by 8 bases, 11 bases remained unmatched. The CDR3 spans 16 residues. From germline, CDR1 is LNHDA and CDR2 SQIVND (reference sequence). The CDR3 spells CASRPRRGQGYSPLHF. CDR3 in DNA: TGTGCCAGTAGGCCGAGGCGGGGACAGGGTTATTCACCCCTCCACTTT.

The chain is built from TRBV7-8 and TRBJ2-7; a weak D match, TRBD1 (6 bases). The V gene's germline CDR1 is SGHVS and CDR2 FQNEAQ. V was cut by 2 bases and J by 3 bases, with 8 bases left in between. This CDR3 has 13 residues. The CDR3 loop is CASSLTGIYEQYF. CDR3 nucleotides: TGTGCCAGCAGCTTAACAGGGATCTACGAGCAGTACTTC.

This chain joins TRBV7-9 and TRBJ1-5; D might be TRBD1 (6 bases). The CDR3 spans 15 residues. Germline-derived CDR1 and CDR2 are SEHNR and FQNEAQ (reference sequence). V lost 2 bases and J lost 2, with 10 bases in between. The CDR3 is CASSLQGSGNQPQHF. CDR3 nucleotides: TGTGCCAGCAGCTTACAGGGGTCGGGCAATCAGCCCCAGCATTTT.

As to this clone: The junction departs from germline at one end; a sequencing error may be responsible. The rearrangement uses TRBV5-5 and TRBJ1-1; D unclear. Germline loops: CDR1 SGHKS, CDR2 YYEKEE (reference sequence). This CDR3 is built from 13 residues. This CDR3 reads CASSQDRLTEAFF. The CDR3 nucleotides read TGCGCCAGCAGCCAAGATAGGTTAACTGAAGCTTTCTTT.

The chain uses TRBV7-3 and TRBJ1-1, with D hard to call. The germline V gene encodes CDR1 SGHTA and CDR2 FQGTGA. This CDR3 is 15 amino acids long. V dropped 0 bases and J dropped 1 base, with 9 bases sitting between them. CDR3 DNA: TGTGCCAGCAGCTTAACGGGGTCCGGGAACACTGAAGCTTTCTTT. This codes for CASSLTGSGNTEAFF. The full variable domain, its missing parts supplied by reference TRBV7-3 and TRBJ1-1, is GAGVSQTPSNKVTEKGKYVELRCDPISGHTALYWYRQSLGQGPEFLIYFQGTGAADDSGLPNDRFFAVRPEGSVSTLKIQRTERGDSAVYLCASSLTGSGNTEAFFGQGTRLTVV.

This clone was found once. V usage is TRBV6-1 and J usage is TRBJ2-1; 8 bases line up with TRBD2. The CDR3 runs to 15 residues. Germline V gene sequence: CDR1 MNHNS, CDR2 SASEGT. The V segment lost 6 bases and the J segment 0 bases; nucleotides outside the gene matches: 4. In DNA, the CDR3 is TGTGCCAGCAGGCTAGCGGGTTCCTCCTACAATGAGCAGTTCTTC. It specifies CASRLAGSSYNEQFF.

In this sample, this clone turned up a few times. The J gene is TRBJ2-7, the V gene TRBV9; D unclear. The CDR3 consists of 14 residues. Deletions cut 1 base from V and 2 bases from J, with 10 bases between. CDR1 SGDLS and CDR2 YYNGEE come from the germline V gene. The CDR3, as DNA: TGTGCCAGCAGCGTAAGATTCGAAACCTACGAGCAGTACTTC. The encoded protein is CASSVRFETYEQYF.

About this clone itself: One end of the junction is discordant with germline, which a read error may explain. The CDR3 bases are TGCGCCAGCAGCCAAGATAGTGGTACTAATGAAAAACTGTTTTTT. Protein: CASSQDSGTNEKLFF. The chain joins TRBV5-4 to TRBJ1-4; unclear D gene. The CDR3 has 15 residues. Germline V gives CDR1 SGHNT, CDR2 YYREEE (reference sequence).

The chain is built from TRBV19 and TRBJ2-3; a weak D match, TRBD2 (5 bases). Trimming removed 2 bases from V and 0 bases from J, with 12 bases in between. This CDR3 is 16 amino acids long. Germline CDR1 is LNHDA and CDR2 is SQIVND (reference sequence). The CDR3 region has the DNA TGTGCCAGTAGTATAAACCCGGAGGCTAGCACAGATACGCAGTATTTT. This codes for CASSINPEASTDTQYF.

This chain connects TRBV5-6 to TRBJ2-3, with D tentatively TRBD1 or TRBD2 (6 bases each). CDR1 is SGHDT, CDR2 YYEEEE, per germline. Trimming took 0 bases from V and 3 from J, leaving 14 bases between them. The CDR3 loop spans 16 amino acids. CDR3 sequence (DNA): TGTGCCAGCAGCTTGGAGCTGGGGGGCGGAACAGATACGCAGTATTTT. Translating it yields CASSLELGGGTDTQYF.

The chain couples TRBV25-1 to TRBJ1-2, with D maybe TRBD1 (6 bases). This CDR3 is 15 amino acids long. Germline-derived CDR1 and CDR2 are MGHDK and SYGVNS. The germline V and J ends were trimmed by 3 bases and 3 bases, with 14 bases remaining between them. For the CDR3, the DNA is TGTGCCAGCAGTGATGGTGGGGGCGCAGACTATGGCTACACCTTC. It is translated as CASSDGGGADYGYTF.

The V call is TRBV15, the J call TRBJ1-2, with D possibly TRBD1 on 5 matching bases. The ends were cut back, 0 bases at V and 7 bases at J, with 21 bases in the middle. The CDR3 is made up of 17 amino acids. Per germline, CDR1 LNHNV and CDR2 YYDKDF (reference sequence). As DNA, the CDR3 is TGTGCCACCAGCAGAGATCAAAGGGGCGACCCTTCCCGTGGCTACACCTTC. This encodes CATSRDQRGDPSRGYTF.

The chain has TRBV19 and TRBJ1-1; D is undetermined. V was clipped by 7 bases and J by 3 bases, with 21 bases between them. This CDR3 contains 16 residues. CDR1 and CDR2 from the germline V gene are LNHDA and SQIVND (reference sequence). CDR3 DNA sequence: TGTGCCAGTACTCTCCGGGCCCCCCGTGGGGACACTGAAGCTTTCTTT. Its translation: CASTLRAPRGDTEAFF. Using reference TRBV19 and TRBJ1-1 for the parts outside the CDR3, the full variable domain is DGGITQSPKYLFRKEGQNVTLSCEQNLNHDAMYWYRQDPGQGLRLIYYSQIVNDFQKGDIAEGYSVSREKKESFPLTVTSAQKNPTAFYLCASTLRAPRGDTEAFFGQGTRLTVV.